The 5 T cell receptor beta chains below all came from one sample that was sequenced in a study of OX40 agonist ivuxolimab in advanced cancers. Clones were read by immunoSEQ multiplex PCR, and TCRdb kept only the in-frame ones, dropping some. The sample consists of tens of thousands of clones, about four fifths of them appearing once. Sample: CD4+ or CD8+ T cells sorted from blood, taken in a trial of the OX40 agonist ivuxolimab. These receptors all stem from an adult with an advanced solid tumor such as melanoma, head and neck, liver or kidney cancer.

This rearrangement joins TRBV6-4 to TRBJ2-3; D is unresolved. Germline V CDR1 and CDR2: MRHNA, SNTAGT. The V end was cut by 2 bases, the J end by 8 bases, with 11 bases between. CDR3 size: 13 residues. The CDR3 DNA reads TGTGCCAGCAGTGACAGGCGACACAGTACGCAGTATTTT. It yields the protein CASSDRRHSTQYF.

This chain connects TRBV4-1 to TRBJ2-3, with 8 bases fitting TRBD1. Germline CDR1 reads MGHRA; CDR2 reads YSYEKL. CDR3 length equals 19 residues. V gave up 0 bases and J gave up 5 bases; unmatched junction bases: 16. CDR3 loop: CASSQDIGGAGGAGDTQYF. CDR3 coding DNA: TGCGCCAGCAGCCAAGATATTGGCGGGGCAGGGGGCGCCGGAGATACGCAGTATTTT.

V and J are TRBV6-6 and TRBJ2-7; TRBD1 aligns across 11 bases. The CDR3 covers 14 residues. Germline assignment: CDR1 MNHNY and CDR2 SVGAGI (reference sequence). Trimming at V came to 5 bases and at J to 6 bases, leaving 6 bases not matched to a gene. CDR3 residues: CASSGPDRGPEQYF. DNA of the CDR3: TGTGCCAGCAGTGGGCCGGACAGGGGGCCCGAGCAGTACTTC.

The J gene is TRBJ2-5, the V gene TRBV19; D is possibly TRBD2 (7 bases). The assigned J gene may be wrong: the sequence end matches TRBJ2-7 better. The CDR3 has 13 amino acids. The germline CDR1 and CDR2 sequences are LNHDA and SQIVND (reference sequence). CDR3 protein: CASSFRGGYEQYF. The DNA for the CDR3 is TGTGCCAGTAGTTTTAGGGGGGGATACGAGCAGTACTTC.

CDR3 loop: CASSLTQGRNYGYTF. The CDR3 DNA is TGTGCCAGCAGCTTAACCCAGGGCAGAAACTATGGCTACACCTTC. The J gene is TRBJ1-2, the V gene TRBV7-2, with D perhaps matching TRBD1 (5 bases). Germline V lookup: CDR1 SGHTA, CDR2 FQGNSA. The CDR3 is made up of 15 amino acids. The germline V and J ends were trimmed by 2 bases and 2 bases, with 12 bases remaining between them.